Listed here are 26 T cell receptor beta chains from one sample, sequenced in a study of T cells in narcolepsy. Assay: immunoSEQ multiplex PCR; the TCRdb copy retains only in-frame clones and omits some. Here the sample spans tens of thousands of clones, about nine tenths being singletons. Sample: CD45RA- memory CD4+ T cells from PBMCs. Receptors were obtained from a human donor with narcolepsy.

CDR3 in DNA: TGTGCTAGTGGTTCATTTGGACAGAACTCCTACGAGCAGTACTTC. It is translated as CASGSFGQNSYEQYF. V gene TRBV12-5 combines with J gene TRBJ2-7; a weak D match, TRBD1 (6 bases). This CDR3 contains 15 residues. V lost 4 bases to trimming and J lost 0 bases, with 13 bases between them. The germline V gene has CDR1 LGHNT and CDR2 FRNRAP.

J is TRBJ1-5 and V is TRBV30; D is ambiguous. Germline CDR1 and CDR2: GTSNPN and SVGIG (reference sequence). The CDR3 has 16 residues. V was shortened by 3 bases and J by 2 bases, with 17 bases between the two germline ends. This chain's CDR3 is CAWSVFRGVGNQPQHF. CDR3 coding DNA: TGTGCCTGGAGCGTTTTTCGGGGTGTGGGCAATCAGCCCCAGCATTTT.

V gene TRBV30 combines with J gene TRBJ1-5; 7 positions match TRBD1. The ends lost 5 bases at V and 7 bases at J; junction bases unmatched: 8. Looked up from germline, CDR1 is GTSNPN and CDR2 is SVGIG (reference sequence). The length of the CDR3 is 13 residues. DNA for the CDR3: TGTGCCTGGGGGGTACAGGGGAGGCAGCCCCAGCATTTT. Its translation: CAWGVQGRQPQHF.

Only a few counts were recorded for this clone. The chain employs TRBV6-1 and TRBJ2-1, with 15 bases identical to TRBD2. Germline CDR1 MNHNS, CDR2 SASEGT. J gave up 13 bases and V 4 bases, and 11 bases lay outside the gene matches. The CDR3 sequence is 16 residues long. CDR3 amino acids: CASSVGTSGGTAPQFF. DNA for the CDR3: TGTGCCAGCAGTGTTGGGACTAGCGGGGGGACTGCCCCCCAGTTCTTC.

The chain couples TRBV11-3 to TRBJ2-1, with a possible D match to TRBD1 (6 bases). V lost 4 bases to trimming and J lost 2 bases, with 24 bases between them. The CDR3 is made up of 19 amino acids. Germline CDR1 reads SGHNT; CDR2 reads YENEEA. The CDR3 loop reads CASSSGSTGTGSTYNEQFF. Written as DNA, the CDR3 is TGTGCCAGCAGCTCGGGTAGTACGGGAACAGGGAGTACCTACAATGAGCAGTTCTTC.

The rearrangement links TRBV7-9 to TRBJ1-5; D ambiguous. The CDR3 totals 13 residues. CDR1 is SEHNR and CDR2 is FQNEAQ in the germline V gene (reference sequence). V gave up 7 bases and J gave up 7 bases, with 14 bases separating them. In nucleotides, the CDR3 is TGTGCCAGCATCGAAGCCCCCCCCCAGCCCCAGCATTTT. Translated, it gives CASIEAPPQPQHF.

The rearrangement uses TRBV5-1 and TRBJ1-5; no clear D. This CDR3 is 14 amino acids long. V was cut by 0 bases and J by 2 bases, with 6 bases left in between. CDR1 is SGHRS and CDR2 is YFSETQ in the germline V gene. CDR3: CASSLDAGNQPQHF. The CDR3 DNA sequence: TGCGCCAGCAGCTTGGACGCGGGCAATCAGCCCCAGCATTTT.

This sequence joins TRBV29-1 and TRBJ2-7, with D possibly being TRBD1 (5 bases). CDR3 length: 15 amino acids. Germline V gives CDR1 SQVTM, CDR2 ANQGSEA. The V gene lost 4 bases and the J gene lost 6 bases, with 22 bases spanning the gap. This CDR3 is CSVGIRQLHLSEQYF. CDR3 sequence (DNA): TGCAGCGTTGGAATTCGACAGCTTCATCTGTCCGAGCAGTACTTC.

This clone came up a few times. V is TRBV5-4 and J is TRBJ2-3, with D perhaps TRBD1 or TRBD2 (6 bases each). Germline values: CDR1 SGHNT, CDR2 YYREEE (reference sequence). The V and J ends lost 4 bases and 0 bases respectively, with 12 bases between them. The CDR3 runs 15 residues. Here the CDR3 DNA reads TGTGCCAGCAGCGCAAGGGGGGCTAGCACAGATACGCAGTATTTT. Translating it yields CASSARGASTDTQYF.

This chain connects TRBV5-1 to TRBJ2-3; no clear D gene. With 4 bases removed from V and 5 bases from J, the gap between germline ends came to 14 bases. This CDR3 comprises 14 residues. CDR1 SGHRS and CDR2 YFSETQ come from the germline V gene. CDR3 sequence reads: CASSLARMEDTQYF. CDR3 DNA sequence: TGCGCCAGCAGCCTGGCTAGGATGGAAGATACGCAGTATTTT.

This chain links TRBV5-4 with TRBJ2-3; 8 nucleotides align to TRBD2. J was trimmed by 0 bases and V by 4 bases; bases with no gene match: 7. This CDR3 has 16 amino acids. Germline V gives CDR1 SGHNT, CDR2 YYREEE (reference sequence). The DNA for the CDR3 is TGTGCCAGCAGCACCTTTACGGGAGGGAGCACAGATACGCAGTATTTT. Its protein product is CASSTFTGGSTDTQYF.

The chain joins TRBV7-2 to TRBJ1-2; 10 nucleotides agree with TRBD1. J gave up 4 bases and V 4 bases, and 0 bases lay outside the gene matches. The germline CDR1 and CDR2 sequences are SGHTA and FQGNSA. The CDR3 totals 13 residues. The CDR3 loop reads CASSWDRGYGYTF. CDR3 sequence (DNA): TGTGCCAGCAGCTGGGACAGGGGCTATGGCTACACCTTC. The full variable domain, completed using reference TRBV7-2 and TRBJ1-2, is GAGVSQSPSNKVTEKGKDVELRCDPISGHTALYWYRQSLGQGLEFLIYFQGNSAPDKSGLPSDRFSAERTGGSVSTLTIQRTQQEDSAVYLCASSWDRGYGYTFGSGTRLTVV.

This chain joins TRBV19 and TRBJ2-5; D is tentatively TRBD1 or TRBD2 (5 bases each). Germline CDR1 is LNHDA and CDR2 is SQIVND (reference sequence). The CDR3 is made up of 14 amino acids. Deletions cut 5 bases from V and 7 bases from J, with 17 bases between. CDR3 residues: CASSFTTLRGTQYF. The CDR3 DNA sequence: TGTGCCAGTAGTTTCACGACACTGAGGGGGACCCAGTACTTC. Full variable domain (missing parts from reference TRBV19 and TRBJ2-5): DGGITQSPKYLFRKEGQNVTLSCEQNLNHDAMYWYRQDPGQGLRLIYYSQIVNDFQKGDIAEGYSVSREKKESFPLTVTSAQKNPTAFYLCASSFTTLRGTQYFGPGTRLLVL.

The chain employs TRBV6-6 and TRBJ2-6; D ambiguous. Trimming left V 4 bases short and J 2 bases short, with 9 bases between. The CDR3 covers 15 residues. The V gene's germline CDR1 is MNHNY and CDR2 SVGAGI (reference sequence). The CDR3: CASSSLQAGANVLTF. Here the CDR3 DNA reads TGTGCCAGCAGTTCCCTCCAGGCTGGGGCCAACGTCCTGACTTTC.

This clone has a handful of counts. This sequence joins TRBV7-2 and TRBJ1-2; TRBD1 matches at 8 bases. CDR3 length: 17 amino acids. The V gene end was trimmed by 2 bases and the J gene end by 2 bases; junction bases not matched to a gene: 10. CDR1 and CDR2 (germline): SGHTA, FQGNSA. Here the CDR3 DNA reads TGTGCCAGCAGCTTAAGCGGGGGGACAGGCATCAACTATGGCTACACCTTC. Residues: CASSLSGGTGINYGYTF.

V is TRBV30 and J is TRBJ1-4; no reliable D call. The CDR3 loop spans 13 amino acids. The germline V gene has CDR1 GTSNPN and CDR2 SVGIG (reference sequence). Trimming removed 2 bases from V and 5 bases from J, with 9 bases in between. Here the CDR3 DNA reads TGTGCCTGGAGTTCAGGCGGGAATGAAAAACTGTTTTTT. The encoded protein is CAWSSGGNEKLFF.

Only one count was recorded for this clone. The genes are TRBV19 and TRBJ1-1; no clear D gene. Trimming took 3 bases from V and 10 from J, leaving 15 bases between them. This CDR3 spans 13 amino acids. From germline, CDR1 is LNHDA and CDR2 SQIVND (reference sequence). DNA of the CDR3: TGTGCCAGTAGTATTGATTTGGTCGGGAGAGCTTTCTTT. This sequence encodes CASSIDLVGRAFF. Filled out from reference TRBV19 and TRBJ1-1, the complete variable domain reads DGGITQSPKYLFRKEGQNVTLSCEQNLNHDAMYWYRQDPGQGLRLIYYSQIVNDFQKGDIAEGYSVSREKKESFPLTVTSAQKNPTAFYLCASSIDLVGRAFFGQGTRLTVV.

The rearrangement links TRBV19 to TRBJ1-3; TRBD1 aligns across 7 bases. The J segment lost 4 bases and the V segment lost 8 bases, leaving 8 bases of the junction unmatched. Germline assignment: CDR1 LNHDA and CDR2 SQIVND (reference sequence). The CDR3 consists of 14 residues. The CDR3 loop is CASLRGADGNTIYF. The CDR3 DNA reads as TGTGCCAGTCTCAGGGGGGCGGACGGAAACACCATATATTTT.

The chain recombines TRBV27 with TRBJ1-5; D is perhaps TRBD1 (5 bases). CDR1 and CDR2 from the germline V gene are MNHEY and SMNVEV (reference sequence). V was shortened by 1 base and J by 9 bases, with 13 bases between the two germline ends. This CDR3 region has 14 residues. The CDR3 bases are TGTGCCAGCAGTTTATTGGGGACCCGTGGGCCCCAGCATTTT. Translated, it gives CASSLLGTRGPQHF.

CDR3 DNA sequence: TGTGCCAGTAGTACCCACTCCCCTGGGGTCCAAGAGACCCAGTACTTC. Its protein is CASSTHSPGVQETQYF. The V gene is TRBV19, the J gene TRBJ2-5; D uncertain. The CDR3 consists of 16 residues. The germline V and J ends were trimmed by 4 bases and 1 base, with 16 bases remaining between them. The germline V gene encodes CDR1 LNHDA and CDR2 SQIVND (reference sequence). Complete variable domain (other parts from reference TRBV19 and TRBJ2-5): DGGITQSPKYLFRKEGQNVTLSCEQNLNHDAMYWYRQDPGQGLRLIYYSQIVNDFQKGDIAEGYSVSREKKESFPLTVTSAQKNPTAFYLCASSTHSPGVQETQYFGPGTRLLVL.

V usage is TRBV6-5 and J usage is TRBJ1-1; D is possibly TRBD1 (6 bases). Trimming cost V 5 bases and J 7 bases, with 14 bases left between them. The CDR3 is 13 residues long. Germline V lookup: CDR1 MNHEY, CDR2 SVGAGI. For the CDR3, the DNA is TGTGCCAGCAGTCTCCGGACAGCCCTTGAAGCTTTCTTT. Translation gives CASSLRTALEAFF.

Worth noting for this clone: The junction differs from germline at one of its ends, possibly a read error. CDR3 sequence reads: CASSTDTINRPQHF. The CDR3, as DNA: TGTGCCAGTAGTACTGACACGATCAATCGGCCCCAGCATTTT. This chain links TRBV19 with TRBJ1-5, with D unclear. This CDR3 spans 14 amino acids. CDR1 is LNHDA and CDR2 is SQIVND in the germline V gene (reference sequence).

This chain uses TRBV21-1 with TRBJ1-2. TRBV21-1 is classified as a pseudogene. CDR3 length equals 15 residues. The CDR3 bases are TGTGCCAGCAGCAGGACGCTAGGATCGAACTATGGCTACACCTTC. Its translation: CASSRTLGSNYGYTF.

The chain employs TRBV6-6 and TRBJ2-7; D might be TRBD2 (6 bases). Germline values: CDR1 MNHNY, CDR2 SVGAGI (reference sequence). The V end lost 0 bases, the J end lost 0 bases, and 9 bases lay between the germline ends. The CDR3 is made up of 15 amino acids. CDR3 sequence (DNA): TGTGCCAGCAGTTACTCGGGACTGCCCTCCTACGAGCAGTACTTC. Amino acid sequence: CASSYSGLPSYEQYF.

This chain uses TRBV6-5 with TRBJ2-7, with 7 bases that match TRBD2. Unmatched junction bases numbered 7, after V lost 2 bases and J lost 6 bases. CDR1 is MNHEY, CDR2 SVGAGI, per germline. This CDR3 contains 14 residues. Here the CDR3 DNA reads TGTGCCAGCAGTTACCCCGGACTAGTTCGCGAGCAGTACTTC. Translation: CASSYPGLVREQYF.

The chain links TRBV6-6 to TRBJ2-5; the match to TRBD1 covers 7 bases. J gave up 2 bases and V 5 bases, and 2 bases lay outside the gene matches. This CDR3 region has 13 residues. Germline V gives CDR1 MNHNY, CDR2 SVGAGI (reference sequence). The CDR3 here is CASSPGQQETQYF. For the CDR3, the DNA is TGTGCCAGCAGTCCGGGACAGCAAGAGACCCAGTACTTC.